The T cell receptor (beta chain) under discussion was sequenced for a study of blood T cell repertoires in COVID-19. Looking at the study overall: Samples of COVID-19 (acute and convalescent) were obtained from the United States, Italy and Spain.

Here immunoSEQ multiplex PCR was the method, and the copy in TCRdb shows in-frame clones only, minus some. The sample consists of about 220,000 clones, about 80% of them appearing once. This CDR3 region has 15 residues. V dropped 0 bases and J dropped 2 bases, with 11 bases sitting between them. Germline V lookup: CDR1 MNHEY, CDR2 SVGAGI. The chain combines TRBV6-5 with TRBJ2-7; tentative D call: TRBD2 (6 bases). This TCR derives from a woman aged 55-69 years with acute or convalescent COVID-19. Input material: peripheral blood. The CDR3 reads CASSYSKAGTYEQYF. The CDR3, as DNA: TGTGCCAGCAGTTACTCGAAGGCGGGGACCTACGAGCAGTACTTC.